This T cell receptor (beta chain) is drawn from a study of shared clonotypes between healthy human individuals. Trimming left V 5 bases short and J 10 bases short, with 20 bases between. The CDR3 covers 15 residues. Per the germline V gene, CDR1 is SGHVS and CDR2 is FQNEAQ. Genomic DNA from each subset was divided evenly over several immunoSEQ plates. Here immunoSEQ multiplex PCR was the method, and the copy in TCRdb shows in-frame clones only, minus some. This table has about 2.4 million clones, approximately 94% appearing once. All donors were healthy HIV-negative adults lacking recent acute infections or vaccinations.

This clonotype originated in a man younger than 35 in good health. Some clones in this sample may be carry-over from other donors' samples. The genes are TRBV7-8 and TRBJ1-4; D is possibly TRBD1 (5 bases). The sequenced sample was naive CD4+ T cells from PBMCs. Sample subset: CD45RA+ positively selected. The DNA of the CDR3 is TGTGCCAGCAGCGCACGGGGGACCGAGGGAGGAAAACTGTTTTTT. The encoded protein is CASSARGTEGGKLFF.